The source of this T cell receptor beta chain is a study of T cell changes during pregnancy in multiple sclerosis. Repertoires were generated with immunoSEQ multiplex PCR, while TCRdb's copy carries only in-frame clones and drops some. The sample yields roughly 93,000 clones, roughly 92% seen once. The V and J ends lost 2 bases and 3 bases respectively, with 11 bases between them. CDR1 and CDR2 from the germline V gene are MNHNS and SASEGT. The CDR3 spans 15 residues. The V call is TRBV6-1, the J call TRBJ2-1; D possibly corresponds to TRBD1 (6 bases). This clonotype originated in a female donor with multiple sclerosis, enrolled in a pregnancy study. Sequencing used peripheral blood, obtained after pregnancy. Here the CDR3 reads CASSEQQGDYNEQFF. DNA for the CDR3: TGTGCCAGCAGTGAACAACAGGGAGACTACAATGAGCAGTTCTTC.